This T cell receptor (beta chain) was documented in a study of early T cells in non-severe SARS-CoV-2 infection. Study context: Unsorted whole-blood RNA was sequenced in bulk, leaving chains unpaired.

Germline CDR1 is SEHNR and CDR2 is FQNEAQ (reference sequence). Trimming stripped 3 bases from V and 3 bases from J, with 17 bases between. The CDR3 runs 16 residues. Many counts were recorded for this clonotype. Unique molecular identifiers were attached to individual cDNA molecules. TCRdb re-called the 5' RACE reads with MiXCR, one entry per CDR3 protein. The table records some 96,000 distinct CDR3 sequences, about 15% of them present only once. The TCR sequence derives from an adult who was a healthcare worker with PCR-confirmed SARS-CoV-2 infection or an uninfected control (not recorded which). The sequenced sample was whole blood. V and J are TRBV7-9 and TRBJ1-2; D is perhaps TRBD1 (5 bases). The CDR3 bases are TGTGCCAGCAGCTTGGGGACGCTCGACGGGGACTATGGCTACACCTTC. This gives the protein CASSLGTLDGDYGYTF. The variable domain in full, with the rest retrieved from reference TRBV7-9 and TRBJ1-2, is DTGVSQNPRHKITKRGQNVTFRCDPISEHNRLYWYRQTLGQGPEFLTYFQNEAQLEKSRLLSDRFSAERPKGSFSTLEIQRTEQGDSAMYLCASSLGTLDGDYGYTFGSGTRLTVV.